The rows below give T cell receptor beta chains drawn from one sample of a study of graft-versus-host responses after intestinal transplantation. Using immunoSEQ multiplex PCR, the repertoire was profiled, and TCRdb retains in-frame clones only, with some absent. The table has about 8,600 clones, around 33% seen once. The sample consisted of alloreactive CD4+ T cells from a mixed lymphocyte reaction culture, taken before intestinal transplant. These TCRs come from a human patient who received an intestinal transplant. The CDR3 runs from the conserved cysteine through the conserved F or W. The D gene is left open where the match is weak. Clone size is not always given. Where it is, it says once, few, many or a class for expanded clones.

V gene: TRBV6-5; clone size: -; J gene: TRBJ1-1; D gene: -; CDR3 protein: CASSYGGEAFF; CDR3 DNA: TGTGCCAGCAGTTATGGGGGGGAGGCTTTCTTT
V gene: TRBV5-4; clone size: -; J gene: TRBJ2-3; D gene: TRBD2; CDR3 protein: CASRPGTSGRTDTQYF; CDR3 DNA: TGTGCCAGCAGACCCGGGACTAGCGGTCGCACAGATACGCAGTATTTT
V gene: TRBV28; clone size: medium-sized; J gene: TRBJ2-7; D gene: TRBD1; CDR3 protein: CASGTGTGYYEQYF; CDR3 DNA: TGTGCCAGCGGCACCGGGACAGGCTATTACGAGCAGTACTTC
V gene: TRBV29-1; clone size: few; J gene: TRBJ2-5; D gene: -; CDR3 protein: CSVAPTRQETQYF; CDR3 DNA: TGCAGCGTTGCCCCGACTAGACAAGAGACCCAGTACTTC
V gene: TRBV27; clone size: -; J gene: TRBJ2-7; D gene: -; CDR3 protein: CASSLGTASEQYF; CDR3 DNA: TGTGCCAGCAGTTTAGGGACTGCCTCCGAGCAGTACTTC
V gene: TRBV7-9; clone size: -; J gene: TRBJ2-1; D gene: -; CDR3 protein: CASREGIEQFF; CDR3 DNA: TGTGCCAGCAGAGAGGGAATTGAGCAGTTCTTC
V gene: TRBV19; clone size: -; J gene: TRBJ2-1; D gene: TRBD2; CDR3 protein: CASTVTSGRFHNEQFF; CDR3 DNA: TGTGCCAGTACCGTGACTAGCGGGAGATTCCACAATGAGCAGTTCTTC
V gene: TRBV6-6; clone size: few; J gene: TRBJ2-3; D gene: -; CDR3 protein: CATNRLRRTDTQYF; CDR3 DNA: TGTGCCACCAACCGACTCAGACGCACAGATACGCAGTATTTT
V gene: TRBV7-9; clone size: -; J gene: TRBJ2-6; D gene: TRBD1; CDR3 protein: CASSPYFGTGGYGANVLTF; CDR3 DNA: TGTGCCAGCAGCCCATATTTCGGGACAGGGGGCTATGGGGCCAACGTCCTGACTTTC
V gene: TRBV4-1; clone size: -; J gene: TRBJ2-2; D gene: TRBD2; CDR3 protein: CASSQVVAGGTGELFF; CDR3 DNA: TGCGCCAGCAGCCAAGTAGTGGCGGGGGGCACCGGGGAGCTGTTTTTT
V gene: TRBV7-3; clone size: few; J gene: TRBJ1-5; D gene: -; CDR3 protein: CASSLRGGRDQPQHF; CDR3 DNA: TGTGCCAGCAGCTTGAGAGGAGGGAGGGATCAGCCCCAGCATTTT
V gene: TRBV10-3; clone size: -; J gene: TRBJ1-4; D gene: TRBD1; CDR3 protein: CAIRGTGFRGEEKLFF; CDR3 DNA: TGTGCCATCAGGGGGACAGGGTTCAGGGGAGAAGAAAAACTGTTTTTT
V gene: TRBV9; clone size: -; J gene: TRBJ2-7; D gene: -; CDR3 protein: CASSVVGTSYEQYF; CDR3 DNA: TGTGCCAGCAGCGTAGTCGGGACATCCTACGAGCAGTACTTC
V gene: TRBV11-2; clone size: -; J gene: TRBJ1-5; D gene: -; CDR3 protein: CASSFAGNQPQHF; CDR3 DNA: TGTGCCAGCAGCTTCGCAGGCAATCAGCCCCAGCATTTT
V gene: TRBV18; clone size: -; J gene: TRBJ1-1; D gene: -; CDR3 protein: CASSLSGRNTEAFF; CDR3 DNA: TGTGCCAGCTCACTCTCTGGGCGGAACACTGAAGCTTTCTTT
V gene: TRBV5-6; clone size: -; J gene: TRBJ2-2; D gene: -; CDR3 protein: CASSPDFTGELFF; CDR3 DNA: TGTGCCAGCAGCCCCGACTTCACCGGGGAGCTGTTTTTT
V gene: TRBV28; clone size: medium-sized; J gene: TRBJ1-2; D gene: -; CDR3 protein: CATRAPAGAYYGYTF; CDR3 DNA: TGTGCCACCCGCGCCCCCGCGGGGGCGTACTATGGCTACACCTTC
V gene: TRBV18; clone size: -; J gene: TRBJ1-6; D gene: -; CDR3 protein: CASSPGQTAHSPLHF; CDR3 DNA: TGTGCCAGCTCACCCGGACAGACCGCCCATTCACCCCTCCACTTT
V gene: TRBV11-1; clone size: once; J gene: TRBJ2-5; D gene: -; CDR3 protein: CASSLGMRGAGETQYF; CDR3 DNA: TGTGCCAGCAGCTTGGGGATGCGTGGGGCTGGAGAGACCCAGTACTTC
V gene: TRBV10-3; clone size: -; J gene: TRBJ1-5; D gene: -; CDR3 protein: CGSGTGNQPQHF; CDR3 DNA: TGTGGGTCAGGAACAGGGAATCAGCCCCAGCATTTT
V gene: TRBV2; clone size: once; J gene: TRBJ2-7; D gene: TRBD2; CDR3 protein: CASTPGLAGGSYEQYF; CDR3 DNA: TGTGCCAGCACTCCTGGACTAGCGGGAGGGTCCTACGAGCAGTACTTC
V gene: TRBV6-1; clone size: few; J gene: TRBJ2-7; D gene: -; CDR3 protein: CASSVQTGLSYEQYF; CDR3 DNA: TGTGCCAGCAGTGTCCAAACAGGTCTCTCCTACGAGCAGTACTTC
V gene: TRBV6-5; clone size: -; J gene: TRBJ2-1; D gene: -; CDR3 protein: CASSFSGSYNEQFF; CDR3 DNA: TGTGCCAGCAGCTTCAGCGGGTCCTACAATGAGCAGTTCTTC
V gene: TRBV6-5; clone size: -; J gene: TRBJ2-3; D gene: TRBD2; CDR3 protein: CASSLSGRGTDTQYF; CDR3 DNA: TGTGCCAGCAGTTTGAGCGGGAGGGGCACAGATACGCAGTATTTT
V gene: TRBV4-1; clone size: -; J gene: TRBJ1-1; D gene: TRBD1; CDR3 protein: CASSPGQGPFNTEAFF; CDR3 DNA: TGCGCCAGCAGCCCCGGACAGGGCCCATTTAACACTGAAGCTTTCTTT
V gene: TRBV7-9; clone size: -; J gene: TRBJ2-1; D gene: TRBD2; CDR3 protein: CASSLVTSANEQFF; CDR3 DNA: TGTGCCAGCAGCTTAGTGACTAGCGCCAATGAGCAGTTCTTC
V gene: TRBV2; clone size: medium-sized; J gene: TRBJ2-7; D gene: -; CDR3 protein: CASARRGFGQYF; CDR3 DNA: TGTGCCAGCGCAAGGCGGGGTTTCGGGCAGTACTTC
V gene: TRBV15; clone size: -; J gene: TRBJ2-5; D gene: TRBD2; CDR3 protein: CATSGGLAGETQYF; CDR3 DNA: TGTGCCACCAGCGGCGGGCTAGCGGGAGAGACCCAGTACTTC